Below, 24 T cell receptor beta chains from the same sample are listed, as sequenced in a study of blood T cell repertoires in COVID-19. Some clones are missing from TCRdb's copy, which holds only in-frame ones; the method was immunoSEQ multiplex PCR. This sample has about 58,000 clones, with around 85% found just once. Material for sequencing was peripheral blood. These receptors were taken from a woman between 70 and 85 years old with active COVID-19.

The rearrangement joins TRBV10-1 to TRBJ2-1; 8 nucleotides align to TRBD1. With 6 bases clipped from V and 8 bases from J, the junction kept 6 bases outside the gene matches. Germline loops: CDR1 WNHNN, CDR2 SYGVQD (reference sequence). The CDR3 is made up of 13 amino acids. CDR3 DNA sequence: TGCGCCAGCAGCAGGGGGCGGATCGATGAGCAGTTCTTC. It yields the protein CASSRGRIDEQFF.

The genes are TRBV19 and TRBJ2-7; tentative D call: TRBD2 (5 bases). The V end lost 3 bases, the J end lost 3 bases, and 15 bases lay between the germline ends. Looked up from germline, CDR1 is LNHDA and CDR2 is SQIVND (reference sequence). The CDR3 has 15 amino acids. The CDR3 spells CASSIRVANFYEQYF. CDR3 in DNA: TGTGCCAGTAGTATCCGGGTAGCGAACTTCTACGAGCAGTACTTC. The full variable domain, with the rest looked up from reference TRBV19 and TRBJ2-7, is DGGITQSPKYLFRKEGQNVTLSCEQNLNHDAMYWYRQDPGQGLRLIYYSQIVNDFQKGDIAEGYSVSREKKESFPLTVTSAQKNPTAFYLCASSIRVANFYEQYFGPGTRLTVT.

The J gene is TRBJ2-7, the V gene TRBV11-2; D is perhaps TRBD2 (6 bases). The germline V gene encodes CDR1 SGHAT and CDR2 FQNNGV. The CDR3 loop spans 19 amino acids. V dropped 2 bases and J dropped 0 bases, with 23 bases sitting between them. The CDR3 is CASSLRDGGLLTASYEQYF. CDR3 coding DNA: TGTGCCAGCAGCTTAAGGGACGGGGGTTTACTTACTGCCTCCTACGAGCAGTACTTC.

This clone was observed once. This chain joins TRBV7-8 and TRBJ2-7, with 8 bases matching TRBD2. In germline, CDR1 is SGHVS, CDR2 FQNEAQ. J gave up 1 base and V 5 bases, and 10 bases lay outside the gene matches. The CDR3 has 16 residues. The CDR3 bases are TGTGCCAGCAGCCCCGAGGGCACTAGCGGATCCTACGAGCAGTACTTC. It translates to CASSPEGTSGSYEQYF. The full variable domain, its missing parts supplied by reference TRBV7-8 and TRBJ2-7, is GAGVSQSPRYKVAKRGQDVALRCDPISGHVSLFWYQQALGQGPEFLTYFQNEAQLDKSGLPSDRFFAERPEGSVSTLKIQRTQQEDSAVYLCASSPEGTSGSYEQYFGPGTRLTVT.

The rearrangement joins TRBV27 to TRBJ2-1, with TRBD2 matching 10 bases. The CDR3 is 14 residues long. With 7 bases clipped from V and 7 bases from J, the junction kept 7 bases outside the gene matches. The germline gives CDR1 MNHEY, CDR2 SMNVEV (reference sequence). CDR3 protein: CASTLAGAGNEQFF. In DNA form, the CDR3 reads TGTGCCAGCACCCTAGCGGGAGCAGGGAATGAGCAGTTCTTC.

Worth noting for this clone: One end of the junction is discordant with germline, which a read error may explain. The DNA of the CDR3 is TGTGCCAGCAGCTTTGGGACAGGCTCCAACGAGCAGTACTTC. Its translation is CASSFGTGSNEQYF. This chain joins TRBV5-8 and TRBJ2-7; 8 bases match TRBD1. Germline V lookup: CDR1 SGHTS, CDR2 YDEGEE. The length of the CDR3 is 14 residues.

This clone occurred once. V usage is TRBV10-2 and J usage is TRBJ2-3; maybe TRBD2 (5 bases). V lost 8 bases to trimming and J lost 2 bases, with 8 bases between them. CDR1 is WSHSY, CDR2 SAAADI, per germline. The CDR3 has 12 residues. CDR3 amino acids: CASERSTDTQYF. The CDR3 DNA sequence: TGCGCCAGCGAGCGGTCCACAGATACGCAGTATTTT.

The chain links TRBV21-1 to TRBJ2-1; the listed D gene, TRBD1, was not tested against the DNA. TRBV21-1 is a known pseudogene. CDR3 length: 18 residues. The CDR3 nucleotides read TGTGCCAGCAGCGGATCCCGCAGGGTTGGACAGCCTTACAATGAGCAGTTCTTC. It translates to CASSGSRRVGQPYNEQFF.

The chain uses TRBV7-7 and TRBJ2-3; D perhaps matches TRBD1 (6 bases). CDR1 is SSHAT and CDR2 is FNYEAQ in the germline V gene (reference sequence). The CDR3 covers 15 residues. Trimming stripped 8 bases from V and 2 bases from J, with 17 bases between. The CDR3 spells CASVVKTGHTDTQYF. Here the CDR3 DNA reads TGTGCCAGCGTAGTGAAGACAGGACACACAGATACGCAGTATTTT.

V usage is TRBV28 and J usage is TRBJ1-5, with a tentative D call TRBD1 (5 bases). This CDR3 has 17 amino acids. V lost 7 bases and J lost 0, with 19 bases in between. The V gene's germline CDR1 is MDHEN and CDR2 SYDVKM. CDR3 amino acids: CASKDGGVNYSNQPQHF. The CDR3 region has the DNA TGTGCCAGCAAAGACGGGGGAGTTAACTATAGCAATCAGCCCCAGCATTTT.

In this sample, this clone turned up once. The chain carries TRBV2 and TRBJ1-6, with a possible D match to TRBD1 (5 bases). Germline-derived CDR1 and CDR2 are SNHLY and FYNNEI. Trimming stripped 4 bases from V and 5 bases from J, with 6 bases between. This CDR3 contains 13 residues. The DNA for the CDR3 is TGTGCCAGCAGTGGACAGAATAATTCACCCCTCCACTTT. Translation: CASSGQNNSPLHF.

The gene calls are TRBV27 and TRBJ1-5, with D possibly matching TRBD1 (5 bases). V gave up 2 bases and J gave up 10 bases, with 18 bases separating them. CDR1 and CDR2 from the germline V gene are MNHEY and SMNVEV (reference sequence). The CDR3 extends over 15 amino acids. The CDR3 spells CASSLIGDLVRPQHF. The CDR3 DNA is TGTGCCAGCAGTTTAATCGGGGACTTAGTTCGACCCCAGCATTTT.

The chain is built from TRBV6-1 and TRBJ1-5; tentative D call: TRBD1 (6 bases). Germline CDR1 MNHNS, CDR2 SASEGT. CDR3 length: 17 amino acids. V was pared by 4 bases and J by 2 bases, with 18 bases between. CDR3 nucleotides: TGTGCCAGCAGTGTCTGGCAGGGGATGGGGGGCAATCAGCCCCAGCATTTT. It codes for CASSVWQGMGGNQPQHF.

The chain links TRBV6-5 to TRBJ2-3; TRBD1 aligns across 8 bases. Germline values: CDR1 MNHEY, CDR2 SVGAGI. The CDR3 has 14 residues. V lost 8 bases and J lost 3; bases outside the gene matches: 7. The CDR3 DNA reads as TGTGCCAGCTGTCTGGACAGGGAAACAGATACGCAGTATTTT. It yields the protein CASCLDRETDTQYF.

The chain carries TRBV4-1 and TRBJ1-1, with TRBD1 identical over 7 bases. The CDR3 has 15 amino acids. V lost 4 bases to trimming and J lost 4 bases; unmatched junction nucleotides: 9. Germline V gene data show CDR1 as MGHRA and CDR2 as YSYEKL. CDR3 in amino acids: CASSPLHRGRTEAFF. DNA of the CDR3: TGCGCCAGCAGCCCTCTACACAGGGGACGCACTGAAGCTTTCTTT.

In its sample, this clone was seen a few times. Written as DNA, the CDR3 is TGTGCCAGCAGCAAAGACAGGGGCGAGCAGTACTTC. Encoded protein: CASSKDRGEQYF. This chain uses TRBV21-1 with TRBJ2-7; the table's D call of TRBD1 was not tested on the DNA. TRBV21-1 is a pseudogene locus. The CDR3 is 12 amino acids.

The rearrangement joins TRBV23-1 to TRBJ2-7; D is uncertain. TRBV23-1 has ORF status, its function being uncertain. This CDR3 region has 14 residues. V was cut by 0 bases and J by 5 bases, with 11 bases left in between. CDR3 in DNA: TGCGCCAGCAGTCAATCGCCACAGAAGGACGAGCAGTACTTC. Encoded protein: CASSQSPQKDEQYF.

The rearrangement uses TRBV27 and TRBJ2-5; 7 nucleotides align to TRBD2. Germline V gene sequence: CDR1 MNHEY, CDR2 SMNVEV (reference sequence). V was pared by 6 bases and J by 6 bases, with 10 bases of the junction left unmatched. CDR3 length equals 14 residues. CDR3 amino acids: CASRGRRELKTQYF. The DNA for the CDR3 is TGTGCCAGCAGGGGTCGGCGGGAGTTAAAGACCCAGTACTTC.

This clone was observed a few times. The CDR3 region is CASSLGAVAKNIQYF. CDR3 DNA: TGTGCCAGCAGCTTGGGGGCAGTAGCCAAAAACATTCAGTACTTC. The chain recombines TRBV5-5 with TRBJ2-4; D uncertain. The germline CDR1 and CDR2 sequences are SGHKS and YYEKEE (reference sequence). The CDR3 spans 15 residues. Trimming removed 0 bases from V and 0 bases from J, with 7 bases in between. The variable domain in full, with the rest retrieved from reference TRBV5-5 and TRBJ2-4, is DAGVTQSPTHLIKTRGQQVTLRCSPISGHKSVSWYQQVLGQGPQFIFQYYEKEERGRGNFPDRFSARQFPNYSSELNVNALLLGDSALYLCASSLGAVAKNIQYFGAGTRLSVL.

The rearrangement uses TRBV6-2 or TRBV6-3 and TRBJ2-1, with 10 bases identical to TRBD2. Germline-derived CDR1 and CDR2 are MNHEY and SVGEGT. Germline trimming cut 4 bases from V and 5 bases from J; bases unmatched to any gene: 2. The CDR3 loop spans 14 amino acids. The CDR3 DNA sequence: TGTGCCAGCAGTTGGACTAGCGGCGACAATGAGCAGTTCTTC. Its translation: CASSWTSGDNEQFF.

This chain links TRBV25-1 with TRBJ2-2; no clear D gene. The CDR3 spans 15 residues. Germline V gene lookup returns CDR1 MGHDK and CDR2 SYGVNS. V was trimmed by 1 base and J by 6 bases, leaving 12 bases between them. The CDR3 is CASSEFLGGAGELFF. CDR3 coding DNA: TGTGCCAGCAGTGAATTCTTAGGTGGAGCCGGGGAGCTGTTTTTT.

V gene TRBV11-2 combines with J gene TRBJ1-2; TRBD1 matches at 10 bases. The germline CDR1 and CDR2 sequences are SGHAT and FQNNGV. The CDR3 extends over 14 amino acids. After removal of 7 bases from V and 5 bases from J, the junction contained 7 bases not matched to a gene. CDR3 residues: CASNGQGVWYGYTF. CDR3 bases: TGTGCCAGCAACGGACAGGGGGTTTGGTATGGCTACACCTTC.

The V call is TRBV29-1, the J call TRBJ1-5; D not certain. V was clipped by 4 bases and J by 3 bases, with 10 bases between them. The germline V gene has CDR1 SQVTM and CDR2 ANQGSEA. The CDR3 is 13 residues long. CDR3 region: CSVAEIINQPQHF. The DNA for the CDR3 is TGCAGCGTTGCAGAAATTATCAATCAGCCCCAGCATTTT.

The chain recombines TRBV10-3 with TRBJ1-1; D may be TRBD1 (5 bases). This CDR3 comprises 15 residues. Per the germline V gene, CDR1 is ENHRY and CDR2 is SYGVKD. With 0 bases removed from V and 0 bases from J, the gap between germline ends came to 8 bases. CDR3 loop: CAISESDSMNTEAFF. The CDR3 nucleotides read TGTGCCATCAGTGAGTCTGACAGCATGAACACTGAAGCTTTCTTT.